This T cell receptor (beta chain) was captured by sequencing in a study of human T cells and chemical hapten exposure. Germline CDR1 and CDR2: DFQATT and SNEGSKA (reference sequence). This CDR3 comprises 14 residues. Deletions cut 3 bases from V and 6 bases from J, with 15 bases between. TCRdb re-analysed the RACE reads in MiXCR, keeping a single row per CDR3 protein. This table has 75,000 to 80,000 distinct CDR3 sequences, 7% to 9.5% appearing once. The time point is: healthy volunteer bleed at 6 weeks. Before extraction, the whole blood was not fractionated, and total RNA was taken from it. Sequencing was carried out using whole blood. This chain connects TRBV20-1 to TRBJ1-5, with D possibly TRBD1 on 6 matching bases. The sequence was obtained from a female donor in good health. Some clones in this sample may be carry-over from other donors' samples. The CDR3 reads CSASAGSGVQPQHF. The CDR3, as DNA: TGCAGTGCTAGCGCGGGTTCAGGGGTTCAGCCCCAGCATTTT.